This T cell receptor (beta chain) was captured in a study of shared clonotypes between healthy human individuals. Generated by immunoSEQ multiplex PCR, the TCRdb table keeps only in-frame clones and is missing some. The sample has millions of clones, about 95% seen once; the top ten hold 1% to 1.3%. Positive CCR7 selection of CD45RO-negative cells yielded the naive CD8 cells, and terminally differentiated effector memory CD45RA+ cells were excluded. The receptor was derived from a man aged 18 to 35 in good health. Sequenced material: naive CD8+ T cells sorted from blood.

The CDR3 DNA reads TGTGCCAGCAGCTTACAGAATTCTGGAAACACCATATATTTT. Its protein is CASSLQNSGNTIYF. The V and J genes are TRBV11-2 and TRBJ1-3; D not certain. Trimming took 2 bases from V and 1 from J, leaving 6 bases between them. The germline gives CDR1 SGHAT, CDR2 FQNNGV. The CDR3 has 14 residues.